This T cell receptor (beta chain) comes out of a study of CD8+CD57+ T cells in acquired aplastic anemia. Study context: For CD4+ cells, healthy donors had an average of approximately 11 million reads.

Genomic DNA templated the TCR beta VDJ and CDR3 profiling. TCRdb recomputed calls from the reads with MiXCR, one row per CDR3 protein. The repertoire includes about 400,000 distinct CDR3 sequences, approximately 70% of them detected once, and 4% sits in the top ten. To note about this clonotype: The conserved phenylalanine or tryptophan normally closing the CDR3 is absent here, so this likely arose from a read error. It is unclear where the CDR3 begins or ends on the DNA, so no DNA is shown, and the CDR3 is as TCRdb lists it.

Counting both end residues, the CDR3 totals 15 amino acids. CDR1 is SNHLY, CDR2 FYNNEI, per germline. The J gene is TRBJ2-5, the V gene TRBV2; the table gives TRBD1 as D, unverified against the DNA. The sequence was obtained from a human donor in good health, serving as a control. Sequenced: sorted CD4+, CD8+, or CD8+CD57+ T cells (not recorded which) from PBMCs. CDR3 loop: CASSVMSKQPQHFGD.